Listed below are T cell receptor beta chains from one sample, sequenced in a study of shared clonotypes between healthy human individuals. The data were produced by immunoSEQ multiplex PCR, yet TCRdb's version contains in-frame clones alone and is incomplete. The repertoire holds under 2,000,000 clones, about 95% seen once, with approximately 1.2% in the top ten. The sample consisted of naive CD8+ T cells sorted from blood. The receptors originated from a man aged 18 to 30 in good health. Both conserved end residues are part of each CDR3. D genes are given only for firm matches. Size is stated for part of the rows, as once, few or many counts, or as a class when the clone is expanded.

D gene,V gene,J gene,clone size,CDR3 DNA,CDR3 protein
NA,TRBV5-5,TRBJ2-5,NA,TGTGCCAGCAGGGTTCGAACAGGATGGGAGACCCAGTACTTC,CASRVRTGWETQYF
TRBD2,TRBV10-1,TRBJ2-7,few,TGCGCCAGCGTAAGCGGGGGCTTCGACGAGCAGTACTTC,CASVSGGFDEQYF
TRBD1,TRBV10-3,TRBJ1-2,NA,TGTGCCATCAGGGACAGGGGGCAAGGAGGCTACACCTTC,CAIRDRGQGGYTF
TRBD2,TRBV30,TRBJ2-1,NA,TGTGCCTGGAGGGCTAGCGGGGGCTACAATGAGCAGTTCTTC,CAWRASGGYNEQFF
TRBD1,TRBV6-4,TRBJ2-7,NA,TGTGCCAGCAGTGGCCGACGACCGACAGGGGGCTGTTACGAGCAGTACTTC,CASSGRRPTGGCYEQYF
NA,TRBV4-1,TRBJ2-1,NA,TGCGCCAGCAGCCAAGATGTCGCCAATGAGCAGTTCTTC,CASSQDVANEQFF
TRBD2,TRBV7-3,TRBJ2-3,NA,TGTGCCAGCAGCCCCACGGGGGGAGATACGCAGTATTTT,CASSPTGGDTQYF
NA,TRBV6-5,TRBJ2-1,NA,TGTGCCAGCAGTTACCGAAACACCGGCTACAATGAGCAGTTCTTC,CASSYRNTGYNEQFF
TRBD1,TRBV27,TRBJ1-6,few,TGTGCCAGCAGTTTCGACAGGGTGGTTTCACCCCTCCACTTT,CASSFDRVVSPLHF
NA,TRBV4-1,TRBJ1-2,NA,TGCGCCAGCAGCCAAATCATGTCGGGATACAACTATGGCTACACCTTC,CASSQIMSGYNYGYTF
NA,TRBV5-4,TRBJ1-6,NA,TGTGCCAGCAGCGGCGGGGGGATCGGTTCACCCCTCCACTTT,CASSGGGIGSPLHF
TRBD1,TRBV6-5,TRBJ1-2,NA,TGTGCCAGCAGGCCCACAGGGGAAACTAACTATGGCTACACCTTC,CASRPTGETNYGYTF
TRBD1,TRBV28,TRBJ2-7,NA,TGTGCCAGCAGTGGGGTGGACAGGGGGAACGAGCAGTACTTC,CASSGVDRGNEQYF
NA,TRBV6-5,TRBJ2-5,NA,TGTGCCAGCAGCCCAATCCTAGCGCATCAAGAGACCCAGTACTTC,CASSPILAHQETQYF
NA,TRBV27,TRBJ2-1,NA,TGTGCCAGCAGTTTTTCCAACTCCTACAATGAGCAGTTCTTC,CASSFSNSYNEQFF
NA,TRBV30,TRBJ1-6,NA,TGTGCCTGGAGCCCTAGTGGGAGTAATTCACCCCTCCACTTT,CAWSPSGSNSPLHF
TRBD1,TRBV28,TRBJ2-3,NA,TGTGCCAGCCAACAGGGGTCGGGCACAGATACGCAGTATTTT,CASQQGSGTDTQYF
TRBD2,TRBV5-1,TRBJ2-1,NA,TGCGCCAGCAGCTCCCCCCCGGGACTAGCGGGAGTTGTTGATAATGAGCAGTTCTTC,CASSSPPGLAGVVDNEQFF
NA,TRBV28,TRBJ1-5,NA,TGTGCCAGCAGTTTACGGCAGGGGAATCAGCCCCAGCATTTT,CASSLRQGNQPQHF
TRBD2,TRBV6-1,TRBJ2-1,NA,TGTGCCAGCGGACGACTAGCGGGAGTTCACAATGAGCAGTTCTTC,CASGRLAGVHNEQFF
NA,TRBV5-6,TRBJ1-1,NA,TGTGCCAGCAGCTTGGATCAGGGGCGGAACACTGAAGCTTTCTTT,CASSLDQGRNTEAFF
NA,TRBV11-2,TRBJ2-1,NA,TGTGCCAGCAGCTTAGATCCGACAGCCACCCCCTACAATGAGCAGTTCTTC,CASSLDPTATPYNEQFF
NA,TRBV18,TRBJ2-7,NA,TGTGCCAGCTCACCCTCGGCTACCTCCTACGAGCAGTACTTC,CASSPSATSYEQYF
NA,TRBV6-6,TRBJ2-5,NA,TGTGCCAGCAGTTACGGCGGACAAGAGACCCAGTACTTC,CASSYGGQETQYF
NA,TRBV7-9,TRBJ2-3,NA,TGTGCCAGCAGCTTAGAGGGCCTTACAGATACGCAGTATTTT,CASSLEGLTDTQYF
NA,TRBV4-1,TRBJ2-1,NA,TGCGCCAGCAGCCAAGATGGTCGACAGTCCAACAATGAGCAGTTCTTC,CASSQDGRQSNNEQFF
NA,TRBV2,TRBJ2-7,NA,TGTGCCAGCAGTGTCTTGTCGTTTGGGGATCAAAAGAACTACGAGCAGTACTTC,CASSVLSFGDQKNYEQYF
NA,TRBV6-4,TRBJ2-1,once,TGTGCCAGCAGTGACTCCGCTAGCTTGTCCTACAATGAGCAGTTCTTC,CASSDSASLSYNEQFF
NA,TRBV9,TRBJ2-1,NA,TGTGCCAGCAGCCCCTCCCCTATGGGTCCCAATGAGCAGTTCTTC,CASSPSPMGPNEQFF
NA,TRBV19,TRBJ2-1,NA,TGTGCCAGTAGTATTGCGCCAGGGGTATACAATGAGCAGTTCTTC,CASSIAPGVYNEQFF
NA,TRBV6-5,TRBJ2-2,NA,TGTGCCAGCAGTCCGCTGGGGGGGGGCCCCGGGGAGCTGTTTTTT,CASSPLGGGPGELFF
NA,TRBV4-1,TRBJ1-5,NA,TGCGCCAGCAGCCTTCAACCCGGACAGAAGAATCAGCCCCAGCATTTT,CASSLQPGQKNQPQHF
NA,TRBV15,TRBJ2-7,NA,TGTGCCACCAGCACGGTGGGGGTAGACGAGCAGTACTTC,CATSTVGVDEQYF
NA,TRBV4-3,TRBJ2-5,NA,TGCGCCAGCAGCCAAGAGGGTGGAGAGACCCAGTACTTC,CASSQEGGETQYF
NA,TRBV5-4,TRBJ2-7,NA,TGTGCCAGCAGCTTGGTGGGGGGACCCCCCTACGAGCAGTACTTC,CASSLVGGPPYEQYF
TRBD1,TRBV13,TRBJ1-1,NA,TGTGCCAGCAGCTTAGAGGGGGCAAGGACTGAAGCTTTCTTT,CASSLEGARTEAFF
TRBD2,TRBV27,TRBJ2-1,once,TGTGCCAGCAGTTCCACAACTAGCGGGAGTAGTAGAATCGATGAGCAGTTCTTC,CASSSTTSGSSRIDEQFF
TRBD1,TRBV28,TRBJ1-1,NA,TGTGCCAGCAGTTTGGCACAGGGGATGGGCGTGAACACTGAAGCTTTCTTT,CASSLAQGMGVNTEAFF